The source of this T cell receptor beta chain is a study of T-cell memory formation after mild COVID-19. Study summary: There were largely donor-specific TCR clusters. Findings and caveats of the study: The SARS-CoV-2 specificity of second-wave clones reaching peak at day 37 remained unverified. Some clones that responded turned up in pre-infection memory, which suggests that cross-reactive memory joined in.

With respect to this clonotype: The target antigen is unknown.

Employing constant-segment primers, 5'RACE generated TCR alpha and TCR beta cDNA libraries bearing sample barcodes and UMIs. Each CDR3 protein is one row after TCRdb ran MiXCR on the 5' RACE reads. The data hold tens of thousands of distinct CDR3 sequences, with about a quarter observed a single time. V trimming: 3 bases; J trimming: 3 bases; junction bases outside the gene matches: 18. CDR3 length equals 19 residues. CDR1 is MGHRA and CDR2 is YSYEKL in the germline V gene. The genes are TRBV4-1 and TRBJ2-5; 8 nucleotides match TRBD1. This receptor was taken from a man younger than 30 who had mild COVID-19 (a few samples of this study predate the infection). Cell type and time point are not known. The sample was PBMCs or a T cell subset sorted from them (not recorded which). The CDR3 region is CASSQEGAGGAFEEETQYF. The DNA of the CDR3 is TGCGCCAGCAGCCAGGAGGGGGCAGGGGGCGCGTTTGAGGAAGAGACCCAGTACTTC.